The 21 T cell receptor beta chains reported below all come from one sample, sequenced in a study of spatial heterogeneity in lung cancer. Regarding the study as a whole: How many expanded intratumoral alpha and beta TCRs were present tracked the tumor mutation count, which was a count of nonsynonymous mutations.

These receptors lack a known antigen. This sample's time point: sample taken at primary tumor resection. TCRdb fed the 5' RACE reads into MiXCR, producing one record per CDR3 protein. The table shows about 13,000 distinct CDR3 sequences, with around 6% occurring only once. The sequencing here drew on lung tumor tissue, taken at surgery. The receptors were sampled from a female donor with early-stage non-small cell lung cancer.

At least ten counts were recorded for this clonotype. The V gene is TRBV6-5, the J gene TRBJ2-2, with a possible D match to TRBD1 (5 bases). This CDR3 has 15 amino acids. Germline assignment: CDR1 MNHEY and CDR2 SVGAGI. V lost 6 bases, J lost 4 bases, and 15 bases lay in between. As DNA, the CDR3 is TGTGCCAGCAGCCGAATAGGGGTTCGCACCGGGGAGCTGTTTTTT. Translated: CASSRIGVRTGELFF.

This clonotype has at least ten counts. The chain couples TRBV10-3 to TRBJ1-3, with 7 bases aligning to TRBD1. CDR3 length: 12 residues. Trimming at V came to 11 bases and at J to 3 bases, leaving 4 bases not matched to a gene. Germline values: CDR1 ENHRY, CDR2 SYGVKD. The CDR3 reads CAGRGGGNTIYF. The CDR3 region has the DNA TGTGCCGGCAGGGGGGGTGGAAACACCATATATTTT.

This clonotype was seen repeatedly, ten times or more. CDR3 DNA sequence: TGTGCCAGCAGTGAAGACGGATACTCTAGCACAGATACGCAGTATTTT. It yields the protein CASSEDGYSSTDTQYF. The gene calls are TRBV2 and TRBJ2-3; D is unclear. This CDR3 has 16 amino acids. V shed 1 base and J shed 0 bases, with 11 bases lying between them. CDR1 SNHLY and CDR2 FYNNEI come from the germline V gene.

The sample holds many counts of this clonotype. The chain links TRBV4-1 to TRBJ2-6; D possibly corresponds to TRBD1 (5 bases). Germline V gene sequence: CDR1 MGHRA, CDR2 YSYEKL. The ends were cut back, 8 bases at V and 0 bases at J, with 20 bases in the middle. This CDR3 comprises 18 residues. This CDR3 is CASQGRYRSGSGANVLTF. In DNA form, the CDR3 reads TGCGCCAGCCAGGGCAGGTATAGGTCAGGCTCTGGGGCCAACGTCCTGACTTTC.

This clonotype was detected many times. The chain uses TRBV9 and TRBJ1-4; D uncertain. There are 15 residues in the CDR3. Trimming cost V 2 bases and J 7 bases, with 15 bases left between them. CDR1 SGDLS and CDR2 YYNGEE come from the germline V gene. CDR3 sequence (DNA): TGTGCCAGCAGCGTTCAAGGCTCCTTGTTTGAAAAACTGTTTTTT. Translation gives CASSVQGSLFEKLFF.

In this sample, this clonotype turned up many times. V usage is TRBV12-3 or TRBV12-4 and J usage is TRBJ2-2, with a tentative D call TRBD1 (6 bases). The CDR3 is 12 residues long. The germline V and J ends were trimmed by 6 bases and 4 bases, with 6 bases remaining between them. The CDR3 DNA follows: TGTGCCAGCAGCAGGGGCACCGGGGAGCTGTTTTTT. Its protein product is CASSRGTGELFF.

There are many counts of this clonotype. CDR3 nucleotide sequence: TGTGCCAGCAGTTTCGCCGGGGCCTTTAATCAGCCCCAGCATTTT. Translated: CASSFAGAFNQPQHF. The gene calls are TRBV6-2 or TRBV6-3 and TRBJ1-5, with D maybe TRBD1 (5 bases). CDR1 is MNHEY, CDR2 SVGEGT, per germline. The V and J ends lost 4 bases and 4 bases respectively, with 14 bases between them. CDR3 length: 15 amino acids.

This clonotype was observed many times. The chain employs TRBV18 and TRBJ2-2; TRBD1 is a possible D gene (6 bases). The CDR3 runs to 15 residues. Germline V lookup: CDR1 KGHSH, CDR2 LQKENI. The germline V and J ends were trimmed by 4 bases and 3 bases, with 12 bases remaining between them. The CDR3 sequence is CASSRTVSDTGELFF. The CDR3 DNA is TGTGCCAGCTCACGGACAGTTTCCGACACCGGGGAGCTGTTTTTT.

This clonotype was counted ten times or more. The gene calls are TRBV3-1 and TRBJ2-7; TRBD1 matches 7 bases. The CDR3 extends over 16 amino acids. The V gene end was trimmed by 1 base and the J gene end by 2 bases; junction bases not matched to a gene: 8. CDR1 is LGHDT, CDR2 YNNKEL, per germline (reference sequence). DNA of the CDR3: TGTGCCAGCAGCCAAGTAAAGAGGGGGCTGACCTACGAGCAGTACTTC. This encodes CASSQVKRGLTYEQYF.

This clonotype was seen repeatedly, ten times or more. V is TRBV11-2 and J is TRBJ2-3, with 8 bases identical to TRBD2. The germline gives CDR1 SGHAT, CDR2 FQNNGV. J lost 4 bases, V lost 2 bases, and 5 bases had no gene match. CDR3 length: 15 residues. The CDR3 loop reads CASSLRTSSPDTQYF. The CDR3 DNA is TGTGCCAGCAGCTTACGGACTAGCAGTCCAGATACGCAGTATTTT.

The chain couples TRBV7-9 to TRBJ1-1; a possible D gene is TRBD1 (6 bases). Trimming pared 9 bases from V and 5 bases from J, leaving 13 bases between. CDR1 is SEHNR, CDR2 FQNEAQ, per germline (reference sequence). This CDR3 is 12 amino acids long. In DNA, the CDR3 is TGTGCCAGACTCACAGGGTCGACTGAAGCTTTCTTT. As protein: CARLTGSTEAFF.

This clonotype showed up many times. This chain uses TRBV4-1 with TRBJ1-2, with 7 bases aligning to TRBD1. J was trimmed by 8 bases and V by 1 base; bases with no gene match: 7. CDR1 and CDR2 (germline): MGHRA, YSYEKL. This CDR3 has 14 amino acids. This chain's CDR3 is CASSQGDREGGYTF. The CDR3 region has the DNA TGCGCCAGCAGCCAAGGTGACAGGGAGGGAGGCTACACCTTC.

The chain couples TRBV12-3 or TRBV12-4 to TRBJ1-3; the match to TRBD1 covers 8 bases. Trimming at V came to 5 bases and at J to 4 bases, leaving 4 bases not matched to a gene. This CDR3 comprises 14 residues. The CDR3 DNA reads TGTGCCAGCAGTCCTTCAGGGGGCGGAAACACCATATATTTT. Amino acid sequence: CASSPSGGGNTIYF.

This clonotype has at least ten counts. The chain couples TRBV7-2 to TRBJ2-5; D not certain. V was pared by 5 bases and J by 5 bases, with 15 bases between. CDR3 length: 14 amino acids. CDR1 and CDR2 from the germline V gene are SGHTA and FQGNSA. The CDR3 protein is CASSPSTWVETQYF. CDR3 in DNA: TGTGCCAGCAGCCCTTCTACCTGGGTGGAGACCCAGTACTTC.

This clonotype was detected many times. The V and J genes are TRBV9 and TRBJ2-6, with D perhaps being TRBD1 or TRBD2 (5 bases each). The V and J ends lost 4 bases and 4 bases respectively, with 15 bases between them. CDR3 length: 16 amino acids. Germline-derived CDR1 and CDR2 are SGDLS and YYNGEE. For the CDR3, the DNA is TGTGCCAGCAGCCCAGGGAGAGTTTCAGGGGCCAACGTCCTGACTTTC. It is translated as CASSPGRVSGANVLTF.

This clonotype is medium-sized in the sample. The V call is TRBV14, the J call TRBJ1-5; 8 bases agree with TRBD1. Germline trimming cut 0 bases from V and 6 bases from J; bases unmatched to any gene: 10. This CDR3 spans 17 amino acids. Germline V lookup: CDR1 SGHDN, CDR2 FVKESK. DNA for the CDR3: TGTGCCAGCAGCCAAGATCACCCAGGGGGCGGGAGTCAGCCCCAGCATTTT. This translates into CASSQDHPGGGSQPQHF.

In its sample, this clonotype was seen many times. The V and J genes are TRBV19 and TRBJ1-5, with D perhaps matching TRBD1 (6 bases). Germline V gene sequence: CDR1 LNHDA, CDR2 SQIVND (reference sequence). The V gene lost 5 bases and the J gene lost 5 bases, with 16 bases spanning the gap. This CDR3 region has 15 residues. The CDR3 nucleotides are TGTGCCAGTAGTTCCCTTGGGGGGCTTTATCAGCCCCAGCATTTT. This translates into CASSSLGGLYQPQHF.

By share of the sample, this clonotype is medium-sized. This chain links TRBV7-2 with TRBJ2-1; D not certain. In germline, CDR1 is SGHTA, CDR2 FQGNSA. The CDR3 is 13 residues long. V gave up 6 bases and J gave up 0 bases, with 6 bases separating them. CDR3 sequence reads: CASRLSSYNEQFF. CDR3 DNA sequence: TGTGCCAGCAGGTTAAGCTCCTACAATGAGCAGTTCTTC.

At least ten counts were recorded for this clonotype. The chain is built from TRBV2 and TRBJ1-1, with D hard to call. The germline CDR1 and CDR2 sequences are SNHLY and FYNNEI. V shed 10 bases and J shed 1 base, with 13 bases lying between them. CDR3 size: 13 residues. For the CDR3, the DNA is TGTGCCACCAAACGCGAGGGGAACACTGAAGCTTTCTTT. The encoded protein is CATKREGNTEAFF.

The V call is TRBV11-2, the J call TRBJ2-1; no clear D gene. This CDR3 region has 16 residues. Between the trimmed V and J ends, which lost 5 bases and 6 bases, there was a span of 20 bases. Germline-derived CDR1 and CDR2 are SGHAT and FQNNGV. In DNA form, the CDR3 reads TGTGCCAGCAGCGACCCCCTCGGCCGCAAACCCAATGAGCAGTTCTTC. Its protein product is CASSDPLGRKPNEQFF.

The chain carries TRBV4-2 and TRBJ1-4; 8 bases map to TRBD1. The CDR3 length is 16 residues. The germline V gene encodes CDR1 LGHNA and CDR2 YNFKEQ. V dropped 4 bases and J dropped 6; count of bases not matched to a gene: 10. The CDR3 DNA reads as TGTGCCAGCAGCCCCGGGACAGGAATACAGGATGAAAAACTGTTTTTT. Its protein is CASSPGTGIQDEKLFF.